The 26 T cell receptor beta chains in this list originate from one sample, sequenced in a study of vaccination effects on CD4 cells after COVID-19. Generated by immunoSEQ multiplex PCR, the TCRdb table keeps only in-frame clones and is missing some. The data show tens of thousands of clones, 65% to 80% seen once. Investigators separated out CD4+ T cells once around 9 days of culture had passed. Of the BNT162b2 and mRNA-1273 vaccines, participants received two doses of one or the other. Antigen specificity for these receptors is unknown. Here the sequenced sample was CD4+ T cells from PBMCs cultured without peptide, taken after COVID-19 vaccination. Receptors were obtained from a human donor who received a COVID-19 vaccine.

The gene calls are TRBV18 and TRBJ2-1; D is perhaps TRBD1 (6 bases). The CDR3 totals 13 residues. Trimming cost V 5 bases and J 10 bases, with 15 bases left between them. Looked up from germline, CDR1 is KGHSH and CDR2 is LQKENI. The CDR3 loop is CASSFYRVVEQFF. The CDR3 nucleotides read TGTGCCAGCTCATTTTACAGGGTGGTCGAGCAGTTCTTC.

The chain joins TRBV4-3 to TRBJ1-2; D is possibly TRBD1 (5 bases). In germline, CDR1 is LGHNA, CDR2 YSLEER. The CDR3 contains 13 residues. Trimming left V 3 bases short and J 2 bases short, with 7 bases between. DNA of the CDR3: TGCGCCAGCAGCCACCCAGGGAACTATGGCTACACCTTC. Its translation is CASSHPGNYGYTF.

This clone turned up a few times. The chain recombines TRBV5-6 with TRBJ1-1, with a weak D call TRBD1 (6 bases). Germline V gives CDR1 SGHDT, CDR2 YYEEEE. Trimming stripped 0 bases from V and 3 bases from J, with 15 bases between. This CDR3 region has 16 residues. The CDR3 here is CASSLDLGGLDTEAFF. CDR3 coding DNA: TGTGCCAGCAGCTTGGACTTGGGGGGGCTGGACACTGAAGCTTTCTTT.

The rearrangement joins TRBV18 to TRBJ2-7; D is uncertain. This CDR3 spans 13 amino acids. Germline V gene sequence: CDR1 KGHSH, CDR2 LQKENI. V dropped 2 bases and J dropped 4 bases, with 9 bases sitting between them. CDR3 coding DNA: TGTGCCAGCTCACCAGTTAGGGAATACGAGCAGTACGTC. This codes for CASSPVREYEQYV.

This rearrangement joins TRBV7-8 to TRBJ1-5; D possibly corresponds to TRBD1 (6 bases). V dropped 1 base and J dropped 7 bases, with 17 bases sitting between them. This CDR3 has 16 amino acids. Germline V lookup: CDR1 SGHVS, CDR2 FQNEAQ. Here the CDR3 reads CASSLGHGGDGQPQHF. The CDR3 DNA reads TGTGCCAGCAGCTTAGGTCACGGGGGCGATGGACAGCCCCAGCATTTT. The full variable domain, with the rest looked up from reference TRBV7-8 and TRBJ1-5, is GAGVSQSPRYKVAKRGQDVALRCDPISGHVSLFWYQQALGQGPEFLTYFQNEAQLDKSGLPSDRFFAERPEGSVSTLKIQRTQQEDSAVYLCASSLGHGGDGQPQHFGDGTRLSIL.

The chain has TRBV10-3 and TRBJ2-5; D call uncertain. The CDR3 totals 11 residues. Deletions cut 8 bases from V and 2 bases from J, with 6 bases between. Looked up from germline, CDR1 is ENHRY and CDR2 is SYGVKD. CDR3 bases: TGTGCCATCGCGCAACAAGAGACCCAGTACTTC. Translated, it gives CAIAQQETQYF.

This sequence joins TRBV14 and TRBJ2-1; D uncertain. The V gene's germline CDR1 is SGHDN and CDR2 FVKESK. Trimming took off 6 bases at V and 4 bases at J, with 10 bases between the two ends. CDR3 length: 13 residues. The CDR3 loop is CASRGNLYNEQFF. CDR3 nucleotides: TGTGCCAGCAGGGGGAACTTATACAATGAGCAGTTCTTC.

The V call is TRBV5-6, the J call TRBJ2-5; 7 bases are a match to TRBD2. This CDR3 is built from 17 residues. Unmatched junction bases numbered 13, after V lost 2 bases and J lost 3 bases. CDR1 and CDR2 (germline): SGHDT, YYEEEE. The CDR3 region is CASSFGPQGTTKETQYF. The CDR3 DNA is TGTGCCAGCAGCTTTGGCCCTCAAGGGACTACTAAAGAGACCCAGTACTTC.

The chain is built from TRBV6-5 and TRBJ2-1; perhaps D is TRBD1 or TRBD2 (6 bases each). The germline gives CDR1 MNHEY, CDR2 SVGAGI. This CDR3 is 14 amino acids long. V was trimmed by 8 bases and J by 8 bases, leaving 19 bases between them. CDR3 nucleotides: TGTGCCAGCCCCGGAGGGGGTATTCGCCATGAGCAGTTCTTC. Translation: CASPGGGIRHEQFF.

Comment on this clone: The same CDR3 can be traced to other DNA sequences in this sample. The chain employs TRBV12-3 or TRBV12-4 and TRBJ1-3; D remains unclear. The CDR3 is 11 residues long. V lost 4 bases and J 2 bases, leaving 0 bases between the germline ends. CDR3 sequence: CASSSGNTIYF. Written as DNA, the CDR3 is TGTGCCAGCAGTTCTGGAAACACCATATATTTT.

The chain is built from TRBV28 and TRBJ1-5; 9 bases agree with TRBD1. The length of the CDR3 is 16 residues. Germline CDR1 reads MDHEN; CDR2 reads SYDVKM. J was trimmed by 2 bases and V by 6 bases; bases with no gene match: 8. The DNA of the CDR3 is TGTGCCAGCAGCCTACCGGGACAGGGAGGCAATCAGCCCCAGCATTTT. The encoded protein is CASSLPGQGGNQPQHF.

This clone was detected a few times. The V call is TRBV3-1 (or the pseudogene TRBV3-2), the J call TRBJ1-4; no clear D. V was cut by 4 bases and J by 5 bases, with 8 bases left in between. This CDR3 spans 13 amino acids. CDR1 LGHDT and CDR2 YNNKEL come from the germline V gene (reference sequence). This chain's CDR3 is CASSPRENEKLFF. DNA for the CDR3: TGTGCCAGCAGCCCTAGGGAGAATGAAAAACTGTTTTTT.

V gene TRBV7-9 combines with J gene TRBJ2-3; 14 nucleotides match TRBD2. V trimming: 3 bases; J trimming: 2 bases; junction bases outside the gene matches: 4. The CDR3 has 17 amino acids. In germline, CDR1 is SEHNR, CDR2 FQNEAQ (reference sequence). Here the CDR3 DNA reads TGTGCCAGCAGCTTGGGACTAGCGGGGGCTTTCACAGATACGCAGTATTTT. Translation: CASSLGLAGAFTDTQYF.

The chain joins TRBV18 to TRBJ2-3; 11 nucleotides align to TRBD2. Germline CDR1 reads KGHSH; CDR2 reads LQKENI. V lost 6 bases, J lost 0 bases, and 5 bases stayed unmatched. The CDR3 spans 16 residues. CDR3 coding DNA: TGTGCCAGCTCGTCACTAGCGGGGGCTAGCACAGATACGCAGTATTTT. Translation gives CASSSLAGASTDTQYF.

CDR3 bases: TGTGCCAGCAGCCTTCGTCGAGTGAACACTGAAGCTTTCTTT. Translating it yields CASSLRRVNTEAFF. The V and J genes are TRBV11-2 and TRBJ1-1, with D hard to call. Germline V gene data show CDR1 as SGHAT and CDR2 as FQNNGV. V was trimmed by 5 bases and J by 0 bases, leaving 10 bases between them. The CDR3 runs to 14 residues.

The chain is built from TRBV30 and TRBJ2-2; no clear D gene. V lost 0 bases and J lost 10, with 12 bases in between. The CDR3 has 13 amino acids. Germline values: CDR1 GTSNPN, CDR2 SVGIG (reference sequence). CDR3 region: CAWSVWSQAELFF. In DNA form, the CDR3 reads TGTGCCTGGAGTGTCTGGTCCCAGGCGGAGCTGTTTTTT. Complete variable domain (other parts from reference TRBV30 and TRBJ2-2): SQTIHQWPATLVQPVGSPLSLECTVEGTSNPNLYWYRQAAGRGLQLLFYSVGIGQISSEVPQNLSASRPQDRQFILSSKKLLLSDSGFYLCAWSVWSQAELFFGEGSRLTVL.

CDR3: CASSELGTVVTQYF. The CDR3 DNA is TGTGCCAGTAGCGAGCTTGGGACAGTCGTTACGCAGTATTTT. The V and J genes are TRBV19 and TRBJ2-3; 7 bases align to TRBD1. Germline V gives CDR1 LNHDA, CDR2 SQIVND (reference sequence). Losses at the gene ends were 6 bases for V and 8 bases for J; bases not matched to a gene: 11. The length of the CDR3 is 14 residues.

The V gene is TRBV6-1, the J gene TRBJ2-2, with D unclear. The CDR3 totals 14 residues. Trimming removed 2 bases at V and 5 bases at J, with 9 bases between. Germline values: CDR1 MNHNS, CDR2 SASEGT. CDR3 DNA sequence: TGTGCCAGCAGTGAAATAGTTCGGACCGGGGAGCTGTTTTTT. Protein sequence: CASSEIVRTGELFF.

The chain recombines TRBV5-6 with TRBJ2-5; no clear D gene. This CDR3 is 11 amino acids long. Trimming left V 1 base short and J 4 bases short, with 2 bases between. CDR1 and CDR2 from the germline V gene are SGHDT and YYEEEE. The chain's CDR3 is CASSLTETQYF. The DNA of the CDR3 is TGTGCCAGCAGCTTGACAGAGACCCAGTACTTC.

The chain employs TRBV6-5 and TRBJ1-4; TRBD1 agrees at 7 bases. The CDR3 is made up of 15 amino acids. The J segment lost 3 bases and the V segment lost 5 bases, leaving 6 bases of the junction unmatched. From germline, CDR1 is MNHEY and CDR2 SVGAGI. CDR3 sequence: CASSHRTGANEKLFF. CDR3 nucleotides: TGTGCCAGCAGTCACCGGACAGGAGCTAATGAAAAACTGTTTTTT.

This clone showed up just a few times. This chain connects TRBV7-2 to TRBJ2-6; tentatively, D is TRBD1 (6 bases). This CDR3 spans 14 amino acids. CDR1 and CDR2 (germline): SGHTA, FQGNSA. The germline V and J ends were trimmed by 6 bases and 2 bases, with 8 bases remaining between them. The CDR3 region is CASSWGPGANVLTF. DNA for the CDR3: TGTGCCAGCAGTTGGGGGCCTGGGGCCAACGTCCTGACTTTC. The whole variable domain, filled in from reference TRBV7-2 and TRBJ2-6, reads GAGVSQSPSNKVTEKGKDVELRCDPISGHTALYWYRQSLGQGLEFLIYFQGNSAPDKSGLPSDRFSAERTGGSVSTLTIQRTQQEDSAVYLCASSWGPGANVLTFGAGSRLTVL.

The chain couples TRBV4-1 to TRBJ2-4; the match to TRBD1 covers 9 bases. Germline V gene lookup returns CDR1 MGHRA and CDR2 YSYEKL. V was pared by 4 bases and J by 7 bases, with 11 bases of the junction left unmatched. The length of the CDR3 is 16 residues. CDR3 protein: CASSRETGTGWNIQYF. The CDR3 DNA reads TGCGCCAGCAGCCGCGAAACCGGGACAGGGTGGAACATTCAGTACTTC.

CDR3 nucleotides: TGTGCCAGTAGTATAAGGGGTGGAGAAGCTTTCTTT. Its translation: CASSIRGGEAFF. This chain joins TRBV19 and TRBJ1-1, with a weak D call TRBD1 (5 bases). This CDR3 is 12 amino acids long. Germline V gene sequence: CDR1 LNHDA, CDR2 SQIVND (reference sequence). V lost 2 bases, J lost 8 bases, and 9 bases lay in between.

The CDR3 spells CASSLYRADTEAFF. The CDR3, as DNA: TGTGCCAGCAGTTTATACAGGGCGGACACTGAAGCTTTCTTT. This chain joins TRBV28 and TRBJ1-1; perhaps TRBD1 as D (6 bases). The V gene's germline CDR1 is MDHEN and CDR2 SYDVKM. V was clipped by 1 base and J by 3 bases, with 9 bases between them. The CDR3 extends over 14 amino acids.

V and J are TRBV6-5 and TRBJ2-7; 11 bases are a match to TRBD1. Trimming removed 8 bases from V and 4 bases from J; junction bases left unmatched: 4. Per the germline V gene, CDR1 is MNHEY and CDR2 is SVGAGI. The CDR3 has 13 amino acids. The CDR3 DNA sequence: TGTGCCAGCCGGACAGGGGGCGGGTACGAGCAGTACGTC. Translated: CASRTGGGYEQYV.

This clone was observed a few times. The chain uses TRBV27 and TRBJ2-2; D is undetermined. Germline CDR1 MNHEY, CDR2 SMNVEV (reference sequence). This CDR3 spans 11 amino acids. Trimming removed 8 bases from V and 5 bases from J, with 6 bases in between. CDR3 amino acids: CASRNTGELFF. The CDR3 DNA sequence: TGTGCCAGCCGCAATACCGGGGAGCTGTTTTTT.